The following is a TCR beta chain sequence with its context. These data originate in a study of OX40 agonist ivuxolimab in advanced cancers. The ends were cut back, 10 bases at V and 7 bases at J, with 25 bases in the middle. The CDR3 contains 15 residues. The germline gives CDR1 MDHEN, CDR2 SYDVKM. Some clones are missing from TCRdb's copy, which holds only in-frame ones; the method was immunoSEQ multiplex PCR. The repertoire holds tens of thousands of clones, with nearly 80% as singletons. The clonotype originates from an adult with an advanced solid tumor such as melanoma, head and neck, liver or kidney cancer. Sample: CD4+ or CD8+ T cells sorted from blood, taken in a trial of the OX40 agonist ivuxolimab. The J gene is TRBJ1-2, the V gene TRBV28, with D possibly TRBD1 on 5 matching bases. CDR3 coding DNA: TGTGCCACCCCAGATGGGCAGGGTAGACGCGGTGGCTACACCTTC. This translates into CATPDGQGRRGGYTF.